This is a list of T cell receptor beta chains from one sample in a study of blood T cell repertoires in COVID-19. The protocol was immunoSEQ multiplex PCR, while the TCRdb copy is restricted to in-frame clones and leaves out a portion. This repertoire shows 200,000 to 250,000 clones, approximately 80% found once; its top ten account for 4.3%. Sequencing was carried out using PBMCs or T cells enriched from blood (not recorded which). The receptors originated from a man in his thirties or forties with acute COVID-19. The CDR3 runs from the conserved cysteine through the conserved F or W. The D gene is left open where the match is weak. A clone size is listed for some rows: how often the clone was seen (once, few, many), or a class if it is expanded.

-,TRBJ2-5,TRBV18,-,CASSPRQVRETQYF,TGTGCCAGCTCACCACGACAGGTTCGGGAGACCCAGTACTTC
-,TRBJ1-4,TRBV12-3/TRBV12-4,-,CASSSPAGEKLFF,TGTGCCAGCAGTTCCCCGGCAGGTGAAAAACTGTTTTTT
TRBD1,TRBJ1-5,TRBV19,-,CASRSGGGSQPQHF,TGTGCCAGTAGAAGTGGAGGGGGCAGTCAGCCCCAGCATTTT
-,TRBJ2-1,TRBV5-4,-,CASSTIGARYNEQFF,TGTGCCAGCAGCACCATAGGGGCCCGCTACAATGAGCAGTTCTTC
-,TRBJ1-2,TRBV21-1,-,CASSAQGNYGYTF,TGTGCCAGCAGCGCACAGGGGAACTATGGCTACACCTTC
-,TRBJ2-5,TRBV6-5,-,CASAGTRDLGTQYF,TGTGCCAGCGCAGGGACACGGGATTTGGGGACCCAGTACTTC
-,TRBJ2-1,TRBV28,once,CASSSGMINEQFF,TGTGCCAGCAGTTCTGGCATGATCAATGAGCAGTTCTTC
-,TRBJ1-1,TRBV18,once,CASSPPSRVAFF,TGTGCCAGCTCACCCCCGTCCAGGGTAGCTTTCTTT
-,TRBJ1-5,TRBV12-5,-,CASGSPGGQAQPQHF,TGTGCTAGTGGTTCCCCGGGGGGTCAGGCTCAGCCCCAGCATTTT
TRBD1,TRBJ2-7,TRBV9,-,CASSARTGREQYF,TGTGCCAGCAGCGCAAGGACAGGGCGGGAGCAGTACTTC
-,TRBJ1-6,TRBV15,-,CATSSDNSPLHF,TGTGCCACCAGCAGCGATAATTCACCCCTCCACTTT
-,TRBJ2-5,TRBV4-1,-,CASSQGGQGSGETQYF,TGCGCCAGCAGCCAAGGGGGTCAGGGGTCGGGGGAGACCCAGTACTTC
TRBD2,TRBJ2-3,TRBV11-3,-,CASSFGGGDTQYF,TGTGCCAGCAGCTTCGGCGGGGGAGATACGCAGTATTTT
-,TRBJ2-1,TRBV7-2,-,CASSLARYNEQFF,TGTGCCAGCAGCTTAGCCCGGTACAATGAGCAGTTCTTC
-,TRBJ1-1,TRBV3-1/TRBV3-2,-,CASSKTENTEAFF,TGTGCCAGCAGCAAGACAGAGAACACTGAAGCTTTCTTT
TRBD2,TRBJ2-5,TRBV5-6,-,CASSLRAGGYQETQYF,TGTGCCAGCAGCTTGCGGGCGGGGGGGTACCAAGAGACCCAGTACTTC
TRBD1,TRBJ1-2,TRBV24-1,once,CATTEDREDYGYTF,TGTGCCACCACCGAGGACAGGGAGGACTATGGCTACACCTTC
TRBD1,TRBJ1-3,TRBV11-2,few,CASSTTGTGGNTIYF,TGTGCCAGCAGCACAACCGGGACAGGGGGAAACACCATATATTTT
-,TRBJ1-3,TRBV5-1,few,CASSWEQGTGNTIYF,TGCGCCAGCAGCTGGGAACAGGGAACCGGAAACACCATATATTTT
TRBD1,TRBJ1-2,TRBV7-3,-,CASSPDRNYGYTF,TGTGCCAGCAGCCCGGACAGGAACTATGGCTACACCTTC
-,TRBJ2-1,TRBV28,-,CASSLSSRGSEQFF,TGTGCCAGCAGTTTATCATCGCGAGGTTCTGAGCAGTTCTTC
-,TRBJ1-5,TRBV13,-,CASSSSDGNSNQPQHF,TGTGCCAGCAGTTCTAGCGACGGAAATAGCAATCAGCCCCAGCATTTT
-,TRBJ1-2,TRBV5-1,-,CASSNPSTEHYGYTF,TGCGCCAGCAGCAACCCTTCGACAGAGCACTATGGCTACACCTTC
-,TRBJ1-5,TRBV12-3/TRBV12-4,-,CASSFPGRAQHF,TGTGCCAGCAGTTTTCCGGGGAGGGCCCAGCATTTT
-,TRBJ1-5,TRBV28,-,CASSLGGAGNQPQHF,TGTGCCAGCAGTTTAGGAGGGGCGGGCAATCAGCCCCAGCATTTT
-,TRBJ2-1,TRBV7-3,many,CASSAELMNEQFF,TGTGCCAGCAGCGCCGAGTTAATGAATGAGCAGTTCTTC
-,TRBJ2-1,TRBV9,once,CASSALTGYNEQFF,TGTGCCAGCAGCGCGTTGACGGGATACAATGAGCAGTTCTTC
-,TRBJ2-7,TRBV28,-,CASSLGFGPGSEQYF,-
-,TRBJ2-2,TRBV5-1,-,CASSWAPEPGELFF,TGCGCCAGCAGCTGGGCCCCCGAACCCGGGGAGCTGTTTTTT
-,TRBJ1-6,TRBV27,few,CASSRQGSYSPLHF,TGTGCCAGCAGCCGCCAGGGGAGTTATTCACCCCTCCACTTT
-,TRBJ1-3,TRBV24-1,-,CATGTQRTGNTIYF,TGTGCCACCGGCACCCAGCGGACTGGAAACACCATATATTTT
-,TRBJ2-7,TRBV5-1,few,CASSILGGGSYEQYF,TGCGCCAGCAGCATCCTAGGGGGGGGCTCCTACGAGCAGTACTTC
-,TRBJ1-1,TRBV18,-,CASSPLGRGSNTEAFF,TGTGCCAGCTCACCACTCGGGCGCGGGTCGAACACTGAAGCTTTCTTT
-,TRBJ1-5,TRBV12-5,-,CASVSGGLINQPQHF,TGTGCTAGTGTTTCGGGGGGTTTAATAAATCAGCCCCAGCATTTT
-,TRBJ1-2,TRBV5-5,-,CASSHLATASYGYTF,TGTGCCAGCAGCCACCTCGCGACAGCGAGCTATGGCTACACCTTC
TRBD1,TRBJ2-7,TRBV19,-,CASSIGQGSYEQYF,TGTGCCAGTAGTATCGGACAGGGGTCGTACGAGCAGTACTTC
-,TRBJ1-1,TRBV12-2,once,CASRLAPLTRNTEAFF,TGTGCAAGTCGCTTAGCCCCCTTGACAAGGAACACTGAAGCTTTCTTT
-,TRBJ1-2,TRBV3-1/TRBV3-2,-,CASTSGGASYGYTF,TGTGCCAGCACATCTGGGGGGGCCTCCTATGGCTACACCTTC
TRBD1,TRBJ1-2,TRBV28,-,CASSFDRVAYGYTF,TGTGCCAGCAGTTTTGACAGGGTTGCCTATGGCTACACCTTC
-,TRBJ1-5,TRBV7-9,-,CASSEAGLNNQPQHF,TGTGCCAGCAGTGAGGCAGGGTTGAACAATCAGCCCCAGCATTTT
-,TRBJ1-6,TRBV19,-,CASSIFRGATYNSPLHF,TGTGCCAGTAGTATTTTTAGGGGCGCAACCTATAATTCACCCCTCCACTTT
-,TRBJ1-2,TRBV28,-,CASMRNGYTF,TGTGCCAGCATGAGAAATGGCTACACCTTC
-,TRBJ1-3,TRBV5-6,-,CASSSATGYGNTIYF,TGTGCCAGCAGCTCAGCCACAGGGTATGGAAACACCATATATTTT
-,TRBJ1-4,TRBV4-1,-,CASSQDYGQNYEKLFF,TGCGCCAGCAGCCAAGATTATGGACAGAATTATGAAAAACTGTTTTTT
-,TRBJ2-5,TRBV3-1/TRBV3-2,-,CASSPRLDPGTQYF,TGTGCCAGCAGCCCGCGACTAGATCCAGGGACCCAGTACTTC
TRBD2,TRBJ2-7,TRBV5-6,-,CASSLAPSGGYYEQYF,TGTGCCAGCAGCTTGGCGCCTAGCGGGGGATACTACGAGCAGTACTTC
-,TRBJ1-2,TRBV30,-,CAWSASYGYTF,TGTGCCTGGAGTGCTTCTTATGGCTACACCTTC
-,TRBJ2-2,TRBV9,-,CASSVAEGQFYTGELFF,TGTGCCAGCAGCGTAGCGGAAGGACAGTTCTACACCGGGGAGCTGTTTTTT
TRBD1,TRBJ2-2,TRBV3-1/TRBV3-2,-,CASSREQGAGELFF,TGTGCCAGCAGCCGAGAACAGGGGGCCGGGGAGCTGTTTTTT
-,TRBJ1-3,TRBV9,few,CASRETDSGNTIYF,TGTGCCAGCAGGGAGACAGACTCTGGAAACACCATATATTTT
-,TRBJ1-5,TRBV7-9,-,CASSLQAGSNQPQHF,TGTGCCAGCAGCTTACAGGCGGGGAGCAATCAGCCCCAGCATTTT
TRBD1,TRBJ2-7,TRBV7-6,once,CASSSNRDRAYEQYF,TGTGCCAGCAGCTCTAACCGGGACAGGGCCTACGAGCAGTACTTC
TRBD1,TRBJ1-5,TRBV3-1/TRBV3-2,few,CASSQDPRGYQPQHF,TGTGCCAGCAGCCAAGACCCCAGGGGGTATCAGCCCCAGCATTTT
-,TRBJ2-5,TRBV6-5,-,CASRRGGGGQETQYF,TGTGCCAGCAGACGGGGTGGGGGAGGCCAAGAGACCCAGTACTTC
TRBD1,TRBJ2-7,TRBV6-5,once,CASSYGTGANYEQYF,TGTGCCAGCAGTTACGGGACAGGGGCCAACTACGAGCAGTACTTC
TRBD1,TRBJ1-1,TRBV2,-,CASSEALHVRTGNTEAFF,TGTGCCAGCAGTGAAGCGCTTCACGTTAGGACAGGGAACACTGAAGCTTTCTTT
-,TRBJ1-1,TRBV4-1,-,CASSQVSGVNTEAFF,TGCGCCAGCAGCCAAGTCTCGGGAGTGAACACTGAAGCTTTCTTT
-,TRBJ1-2,TRBV2,-,CASSEALGGHYGYTF,TGTGCCAGCAGTGAAGCGCTTGGGGGCCATTACGGCTACACCTTC
-,TRBJ2-1,TRBV5-4,-,CASSLVGSRNEQFF,TGTGCCAGCAGCTTGGTAGGTAGCCGCAATGAGCAGTTCTTC